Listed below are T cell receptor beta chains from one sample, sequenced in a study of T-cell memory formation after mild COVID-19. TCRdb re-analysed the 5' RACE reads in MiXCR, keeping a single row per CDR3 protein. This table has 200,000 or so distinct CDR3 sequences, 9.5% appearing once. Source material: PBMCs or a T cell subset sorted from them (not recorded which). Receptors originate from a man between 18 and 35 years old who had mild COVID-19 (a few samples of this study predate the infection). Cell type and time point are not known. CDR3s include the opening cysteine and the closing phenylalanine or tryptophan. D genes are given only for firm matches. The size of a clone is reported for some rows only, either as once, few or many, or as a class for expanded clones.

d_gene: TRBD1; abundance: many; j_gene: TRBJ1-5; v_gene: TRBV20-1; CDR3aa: CSARDNRGGEPQHF; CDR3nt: TGCAGTGCTAGAGATAACAGGGGGGGGGAGCCCCAGCATTTT
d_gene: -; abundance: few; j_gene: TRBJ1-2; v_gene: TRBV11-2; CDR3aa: CASSALRIRDTANGYTF; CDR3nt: TGTGCCAGCAGCGCGCTAAGGATTAGGGACACGGCTAATGGCTACACCTTC
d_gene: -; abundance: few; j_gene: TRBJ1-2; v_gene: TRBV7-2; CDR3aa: CASSLEVHYGYTF; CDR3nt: TGTGCCAGCAGCCTCGAAGTCCACTATGGCTACACCTTC
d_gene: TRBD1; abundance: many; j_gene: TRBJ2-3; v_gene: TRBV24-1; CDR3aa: CATSDLRGTGGTDTQYF; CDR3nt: TGTGCCACCAGTGATTTGCGGGGGACAGGGGGCACAGATACGCAGTATTTT
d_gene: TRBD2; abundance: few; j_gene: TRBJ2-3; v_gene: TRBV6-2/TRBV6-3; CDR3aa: CASSPRLAGAFTDTQYF; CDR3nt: TGTGCCAGCAGCCCCAGACTAGCGGGGGCCTTCACAGATACGCAGTATTTT
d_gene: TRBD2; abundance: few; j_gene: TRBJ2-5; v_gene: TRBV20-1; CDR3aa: CSARNSGGSQETQYF; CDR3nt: TGCAGTGCTAGGAATAGCGGGGGCTCTCAAGAGACCCAGTACTTC
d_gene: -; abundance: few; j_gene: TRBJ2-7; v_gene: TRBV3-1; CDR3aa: CASSQDSGRVYYF; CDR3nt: TGTGCCAGCAGCCAAGATAGCGGCAGGGTGTATTACTTC
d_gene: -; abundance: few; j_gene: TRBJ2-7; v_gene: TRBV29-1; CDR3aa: CSVGGDGTYEQYF; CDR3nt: TGCAGCGTTGGTGGGGACGGAACTTACGAGCAGTACTTC
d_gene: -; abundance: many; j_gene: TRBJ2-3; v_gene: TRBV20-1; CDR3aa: CSASPSESDTQYF; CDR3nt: TGCAGTGCTTCCCCTTCAGAGTCAGATACGCAGTATTTT
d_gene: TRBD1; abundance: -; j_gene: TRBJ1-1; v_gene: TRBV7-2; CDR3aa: CASSLHRGLTEAFF; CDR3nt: TGTGCCAGCAGCTTACACAGGGGGCTCACTGAAGCTTTCTTT
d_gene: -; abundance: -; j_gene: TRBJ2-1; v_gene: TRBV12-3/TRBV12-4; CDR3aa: CASSLAGRKAFF; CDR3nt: TGTGCCAGCAGTTTAGCGGGGAGAAAGGCGTTCTTC
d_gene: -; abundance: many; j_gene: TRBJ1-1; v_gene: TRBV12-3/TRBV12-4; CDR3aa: CASRTSMEGTEAFF; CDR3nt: TGTGCCAGCAGGACTTCAATGGAAGGAACTGAAGCTTTCTTT
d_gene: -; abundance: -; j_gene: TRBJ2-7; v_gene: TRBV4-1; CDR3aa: CASSHPGTHEQYF; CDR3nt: TGCGCCAGCAGCCACCCCGGGACCCACGAGCAGTACTTC
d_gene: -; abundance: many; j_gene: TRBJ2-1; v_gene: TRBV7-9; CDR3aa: CASSLARRNEQFF; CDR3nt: TGTGCCAGCAGCTTAGCGAGGCGAAATGAGCAGTTCTTC
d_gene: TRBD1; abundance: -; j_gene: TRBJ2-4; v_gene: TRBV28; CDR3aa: CASSRTAPGQGQNIQYF; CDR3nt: TGTGCCAGCAGTCGTACGGCCCCGGGACAGGGCCAAAACATTCAGTACTTC
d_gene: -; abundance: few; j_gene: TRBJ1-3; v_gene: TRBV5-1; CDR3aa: CASSPGLYSGNTIYF; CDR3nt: TGCGCCAGCAGCCCCGGACTCTACTCTGGAAACACCATATATTTT
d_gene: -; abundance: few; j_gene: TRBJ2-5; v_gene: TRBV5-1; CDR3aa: CASSFGAGETQYF; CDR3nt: -
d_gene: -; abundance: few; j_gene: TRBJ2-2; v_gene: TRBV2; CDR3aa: CASSFDGGELFF; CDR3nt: TGTGCCAGCAGTTTTGATGGCGGGGAGCTGTTTTTT
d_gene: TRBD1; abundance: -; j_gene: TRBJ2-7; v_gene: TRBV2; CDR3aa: CASSEALDRGYEQYF; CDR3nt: TGTGCCAGCAGTGAAGCCTTGGACAGGGGCTACGAGCAGTACTTC
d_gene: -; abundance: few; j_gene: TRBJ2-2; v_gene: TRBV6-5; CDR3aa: CASRKNNRHTGELFF; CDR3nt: TGTGCCAGCAGGAAAAATAACCGCCACACCGGGGAGCTGTTTTTT
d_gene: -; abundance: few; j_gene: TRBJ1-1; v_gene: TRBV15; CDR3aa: CATSRDRGVGYTEAFF; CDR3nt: TGTGCCACCAGCAGAGATAGGGGTGTGGGTTACACTGAAGCTTTCTTT
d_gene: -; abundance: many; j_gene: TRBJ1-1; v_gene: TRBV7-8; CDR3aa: CASSRRAANTEAFF; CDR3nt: TGTGCCAGCAGCAGGAGGGCGGCGAACACTGAAGCTTTCTTT
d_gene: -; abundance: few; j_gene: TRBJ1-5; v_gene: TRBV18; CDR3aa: CASSPRVPPHF; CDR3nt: TGTGCCAGCTCACCACGAGTACCCCCGCATTTT
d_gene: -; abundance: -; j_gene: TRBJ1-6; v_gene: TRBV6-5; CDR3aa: CASRADGQQLHF; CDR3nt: TGTGCCAGCAGAGCCGACGGACAACAACTCCACTTT
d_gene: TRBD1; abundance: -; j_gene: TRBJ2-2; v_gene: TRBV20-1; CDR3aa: CSARLTGFTGELFF; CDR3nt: TGCAGTGCTAGGTTGACAGGGTTCACCGGGGAGCTGTTTTTT
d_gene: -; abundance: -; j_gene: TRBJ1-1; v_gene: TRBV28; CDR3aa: CASSATAGNTEAFF; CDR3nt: TGTGCCAGCAGTGCTACAGCGGGCAACACTGAAGCTTTCTTT
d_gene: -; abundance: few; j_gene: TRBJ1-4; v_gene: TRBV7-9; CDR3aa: CASSPIGDGEKLFF; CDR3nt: TGTGCCAGCAGCCCGATCGGGGACGGAGAAAAACTGTTTTTT
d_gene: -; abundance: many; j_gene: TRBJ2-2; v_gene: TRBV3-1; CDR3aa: CASSQPTGSANTGELFF; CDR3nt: TGTGCCAGCAGCCAACCGACAGGATCGGCGAACACCGGGGAGCTGTTTTTT
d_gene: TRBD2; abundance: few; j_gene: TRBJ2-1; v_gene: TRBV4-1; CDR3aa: CASSQDRGTRGPFF; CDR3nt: TGCGCCAGCAGCCAAGATCGCGGGACTAGAGGGCCGTTCTTC
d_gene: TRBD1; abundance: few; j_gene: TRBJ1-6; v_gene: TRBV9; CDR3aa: CASSARDRGSPLHF; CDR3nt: TGTGCCAGCAGCGCTCGGGACAGGGGCTCACCCCTCCACTTT
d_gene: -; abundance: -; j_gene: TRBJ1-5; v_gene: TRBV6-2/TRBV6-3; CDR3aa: CASRYVREGQPQHF; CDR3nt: TGTGCCAGCAGATACGTCAGGGAAGGTCAGCCCCAGCATTTT
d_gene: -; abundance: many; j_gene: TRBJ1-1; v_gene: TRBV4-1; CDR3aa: CASSQPTRRQGRDTEAFF; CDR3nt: TGCGCCAGCAGCCAGCCCACCCGGCGGCAGGGGAGGGACACTGAAGCTTTCTTT
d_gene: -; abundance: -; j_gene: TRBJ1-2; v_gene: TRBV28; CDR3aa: CASTGGPWGPGYTF; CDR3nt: TGTGCCAGCACTGGGGGACCTTGGGGCCCTGGCTACACCTTC
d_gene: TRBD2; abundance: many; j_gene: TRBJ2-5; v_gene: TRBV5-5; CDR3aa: CASSPGGIEETQYF; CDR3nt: TGTGCCAGCAGCCCGGGGGGAATAGAAGAGACCCAGTACTTC
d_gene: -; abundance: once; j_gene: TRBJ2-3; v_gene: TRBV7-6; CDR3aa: CASSFTGRGYTDTQYF; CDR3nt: TGTGCCAGCAGCTTTACGGGTAGGGGGTACACAGATACGCAGTATTTT
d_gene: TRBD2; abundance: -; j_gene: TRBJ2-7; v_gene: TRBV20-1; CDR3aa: CSANGLGAYEQYF; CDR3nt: TGCAGTGCTAACGGACTAGGGGCCTACGAGCAGTACTTC
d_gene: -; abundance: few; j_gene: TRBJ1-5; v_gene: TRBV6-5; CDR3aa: CASGGRANQPQHF; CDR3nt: TGTGCCAGCGGGGGGAGGGCCAATCAGCCCCAGCATTTT
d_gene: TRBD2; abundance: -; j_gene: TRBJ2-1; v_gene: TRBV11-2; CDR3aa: CASSFGGGPIVDEQFF; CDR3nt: TGTGCCAGCAGCTTCGGCGGGGGGCCCATAGTGGATGAGCAGTTCTTC
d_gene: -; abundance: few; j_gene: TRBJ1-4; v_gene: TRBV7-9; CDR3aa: CASRRGLRKLFF; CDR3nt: TGTGCCAGCCGTAGGGGGTTGCGAAAACTGTTTTTT
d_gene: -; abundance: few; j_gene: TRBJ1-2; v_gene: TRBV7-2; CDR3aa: CASSLPTAYGYTF; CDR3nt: TGTGCCAGCAGCTTGCCGACAGCCTATGGCTACACCTTC